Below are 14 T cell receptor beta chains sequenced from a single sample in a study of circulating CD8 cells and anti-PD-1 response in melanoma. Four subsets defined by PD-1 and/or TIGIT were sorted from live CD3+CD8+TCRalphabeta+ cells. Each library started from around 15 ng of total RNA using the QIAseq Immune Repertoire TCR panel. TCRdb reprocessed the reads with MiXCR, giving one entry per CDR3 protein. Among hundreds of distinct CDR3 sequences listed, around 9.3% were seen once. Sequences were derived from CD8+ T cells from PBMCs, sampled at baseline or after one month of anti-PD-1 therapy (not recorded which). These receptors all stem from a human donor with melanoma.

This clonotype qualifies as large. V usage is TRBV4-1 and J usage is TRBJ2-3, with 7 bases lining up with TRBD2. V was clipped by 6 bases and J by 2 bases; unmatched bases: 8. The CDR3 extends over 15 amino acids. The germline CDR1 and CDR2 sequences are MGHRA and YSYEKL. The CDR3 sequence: CASSLYGGTTDTQYF. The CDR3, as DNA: TGCGCCAGCAGTCTTTACGGGGGGACCACAGATACGCAGTATTTT.

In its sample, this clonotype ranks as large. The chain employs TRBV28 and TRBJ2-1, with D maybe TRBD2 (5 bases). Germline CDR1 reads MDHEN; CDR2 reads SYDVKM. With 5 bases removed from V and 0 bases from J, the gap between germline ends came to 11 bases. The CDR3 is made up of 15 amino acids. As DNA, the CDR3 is TGTGCCAGCAGTCGGGGTGAAAGCTCCTACAATGAGCAGTTCTTC. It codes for CASSRGESSYNEQFF.

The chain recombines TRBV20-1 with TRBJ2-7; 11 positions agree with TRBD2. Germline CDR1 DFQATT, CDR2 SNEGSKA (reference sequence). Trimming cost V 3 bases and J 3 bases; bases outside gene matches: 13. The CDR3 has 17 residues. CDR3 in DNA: TGCAGTGCTAGGGGACTAGCGGTGGCCCTCTCCAACTACGAGCAGTACTTC. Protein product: CSARGLAVALSNYEQYF.

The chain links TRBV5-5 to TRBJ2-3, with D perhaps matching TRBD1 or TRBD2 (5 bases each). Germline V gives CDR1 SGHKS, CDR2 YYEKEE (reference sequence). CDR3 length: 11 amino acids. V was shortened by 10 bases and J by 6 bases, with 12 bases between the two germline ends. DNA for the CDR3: TGTGCCCGCTGGGGGTCGGATACGCAGTATTTT. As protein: CARWGSDTQYF.

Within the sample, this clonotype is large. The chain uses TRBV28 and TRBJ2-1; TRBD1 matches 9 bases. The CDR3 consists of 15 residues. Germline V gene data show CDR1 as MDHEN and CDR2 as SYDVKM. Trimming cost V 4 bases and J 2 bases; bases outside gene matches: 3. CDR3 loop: CASSYRQGAYNEQFF. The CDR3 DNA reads TGTGCCAGCAGTTACCGACAGGGGGCCTACAATGAGCAGTTCTTC.

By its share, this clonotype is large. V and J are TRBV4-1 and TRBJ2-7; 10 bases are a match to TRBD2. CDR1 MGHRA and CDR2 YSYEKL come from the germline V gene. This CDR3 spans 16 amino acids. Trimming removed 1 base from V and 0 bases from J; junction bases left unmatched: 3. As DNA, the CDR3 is TGCGCCAGCAGCCAAGTCCCTAGCGGGGGCTCCTACGAGCAGTACTTC. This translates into CASSQVPSGGSYEQYF.

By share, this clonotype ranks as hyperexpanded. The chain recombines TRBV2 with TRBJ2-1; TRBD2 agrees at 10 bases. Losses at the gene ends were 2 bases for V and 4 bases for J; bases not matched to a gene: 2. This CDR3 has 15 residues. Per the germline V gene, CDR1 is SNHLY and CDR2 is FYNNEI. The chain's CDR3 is CASSETSGAYNEQFF. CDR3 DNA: TGTGCCAGCAGTGAAACTAGCGGGGCGTACAATGAGCAGTTCTTC.

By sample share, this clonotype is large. The CDR3 here is CASSPGYRDRGNIQYF. In DNA, the CDR3 is TGTGCCAGCTCACCTGGATACCGGGACAGGGGGAACATTCAGTACTTC. This chain connects TRBV18 to TRBJ2-4, with TRBD1 matching over 11 bases. CDR3 length: 16 residues. Germline CDR1 is KGHSH and CDR2 is LQKENI. The junction had 8 bases not matched to a gene; V was cut back by 3 bases and J by 7 bases.

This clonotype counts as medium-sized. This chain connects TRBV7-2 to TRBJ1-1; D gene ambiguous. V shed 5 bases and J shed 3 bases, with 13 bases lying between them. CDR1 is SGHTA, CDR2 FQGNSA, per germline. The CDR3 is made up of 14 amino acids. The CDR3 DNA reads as TGTGCCAGCAGCCCAGACTACGGGGACACTGAAGCTTTCTTT. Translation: CASSPDYGDTEAFF.

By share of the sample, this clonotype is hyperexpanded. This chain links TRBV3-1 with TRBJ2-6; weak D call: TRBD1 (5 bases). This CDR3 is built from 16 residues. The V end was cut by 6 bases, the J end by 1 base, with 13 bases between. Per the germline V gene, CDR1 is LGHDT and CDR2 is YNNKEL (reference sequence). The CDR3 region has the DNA TGTGCCAGCAGTGCCGCAGGGCTGTCTGGGGCCAACGTCCTGACTTTC. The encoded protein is CASSAAGLSGANVLTF.

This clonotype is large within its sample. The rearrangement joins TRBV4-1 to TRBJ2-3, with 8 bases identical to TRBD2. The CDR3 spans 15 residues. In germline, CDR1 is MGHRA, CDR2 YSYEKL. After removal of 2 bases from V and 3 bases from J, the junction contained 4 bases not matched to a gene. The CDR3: CASSQFGGETDTQYF. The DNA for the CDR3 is TGCGCCAGCAGCCAATTCGGGGGGGAGACAGATACGCAGTATTTT.

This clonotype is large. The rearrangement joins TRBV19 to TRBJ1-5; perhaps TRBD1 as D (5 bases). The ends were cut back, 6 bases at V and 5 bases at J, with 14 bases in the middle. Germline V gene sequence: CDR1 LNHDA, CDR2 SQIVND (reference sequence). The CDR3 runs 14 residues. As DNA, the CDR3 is TGTGCCAGTAGGAGCTGGGGCAGGGATCAGCCCCAGCATTTT. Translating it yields CASRSWGRDQPQHF.

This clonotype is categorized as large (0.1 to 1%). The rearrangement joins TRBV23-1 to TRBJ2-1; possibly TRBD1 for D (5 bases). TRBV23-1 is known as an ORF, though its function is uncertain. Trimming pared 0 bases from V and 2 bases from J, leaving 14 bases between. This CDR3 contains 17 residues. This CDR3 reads CASSQSLKGPTYNEQFF. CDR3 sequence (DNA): TGCGCCAGCAGTCAATCATTAAAGGGGCCTACCTACAATGAGCAGTTCTTC.

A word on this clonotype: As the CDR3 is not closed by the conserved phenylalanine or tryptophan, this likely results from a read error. The CDR3 bases are TGTGCCAGCGGCCAAGGCTACGAGCAGTACCTC. Amino acids: CASGQGYEQYL. The chain is built from TRBV14 and TRBJ2-7; D gene uncertain. There are 11 residues in the CDR3. Germline CDR1 SGHDN, CDR2 FVKESK.